This TCR beta chain derives from a study of low-dose radiotherapy and immunotherapy resistance in tumors. Germline V gene sequence: CDR1 DFQATT, CDR2 SNEGSKA (reference sequence). The CDR3 covers 13 residues. Stated time point: before trial treatment. TRAV and TRBV primers primed cDNA for both TCRalpha and TCRbeta. The authors ran 20 PCR cycles to amplify TCRs with a constant-region primer and V-primer adapter. From the reads, TCRdb called clonotypes with MiXCR, one entry per CDR3 protein. The table records tens of thousands of distinct CDR3 sequences, around 30% of them present only once. Worth noting for this clonotype: One base separates it from a far larger clone, so it is likely a read error.

Sequencing used PBMCs, obtained before treatment. The clonotype was recovered from a female donor with ovarian cancer. V gene TRBV20-1 combines with J gene TRBJ2-7, with D possibly matching TRBD2 (5 bases). CDR3 protein: CRVRRGTYNEQYF. The CDR3 coding sequence is TGCAGGGTCCGCCGGGGAACCTACAATGAGCAGTACTTC.